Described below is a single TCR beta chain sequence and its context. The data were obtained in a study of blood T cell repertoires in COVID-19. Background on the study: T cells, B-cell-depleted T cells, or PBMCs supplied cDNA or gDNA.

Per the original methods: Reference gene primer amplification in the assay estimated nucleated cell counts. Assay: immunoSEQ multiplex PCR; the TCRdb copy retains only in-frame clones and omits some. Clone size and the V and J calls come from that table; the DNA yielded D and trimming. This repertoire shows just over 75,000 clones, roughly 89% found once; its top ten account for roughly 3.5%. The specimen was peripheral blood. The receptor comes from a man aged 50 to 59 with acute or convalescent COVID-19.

The CDR3 nucleotides are TGTGCCAGCAGCGTATCGGGAGGGGTCTACGAGCAGTACTTC. This translates into CASSVSGGVYEQYF. This chain uses TRBV9 with TRBJ2-7; 8 bases are shared with TRBD2. With V trimmed by 1 base and J by 3 bases, 3 bases remained unmatched. Germline CDR1 SGDLS, CDR2 YYNGEE. CDR3 size: 14 residues.